These 15 T cell receptor beta chains originate from one sample sequenced in a study of blood T cell repertoires in COVID-19. Using immunoSEQ multiplex PCR, the repertoire was profiled, and TCRdb retains in-frame clones only, with some absent. The table lists some 110,000 clones, 90% to 95% of them singletons. Sequenced sample: peripheral blood. The receptors originated from a human donor in a cohort sampled during active COVID-19.

V usage is TRBV9 and J usage is TRBJ1-2; a weak D match, TRBD1 (6 bases). Germline CDR1 reads SGDLS; CDR2 reads YYNGEE. This CDR3 has 14 amino acids. Trimming removed 0 bases at V and 4 bases at J, with 10 bases between. The CDR3 sequence is CASSVGVTGYGYTF. Here the CDR3 DNA reads TGTGCCAGCAGCGTAGGGGTGACAGGCTATGGCTACACCTTC.

The rearrangement uses TRBV7-6 and TRBJ2-3, with TRBD2 matching over 16 bases. Germline values: CDR1 SGHVS, CDR2 FNYEAQ. Losses at the gene ends were 5 bases for V and 1 base for J; bases not matched to a gene: 12. This CDR3 spans 20 amino acids. The CDR3 reads CASSRRGTSGRAGGTDTQYF. CDR3 nucleotide sequence: TGTGCCAGCAGCCGGCGAGGGACTAGCGGGAGGGCCGGGGGCACAGATACGCAGTATTTT.

This rearrangement joins TRBV10-2 to TRBJ1-6, with D possibly TRBD1 on 6 matching bases. The CDR3 is 15 amino acids. CDR1 and CDR2 from the germline V gene are WSHSY and SAAADI. Trimming shortened V by 7 bases and J by 2 bases, and 12 bases separated the two germline ends. CDR3 protein: CASNGRDTYNSPLHF. The CDR3 nucleotides are TGCGCCAGCAATGGCAGGGACACCTATAATTCACCCCTCCACTTT.

V usage is TRBV4-2 and J usage is TRBJ2-7; possibly TRBD1 for D (5 bases). V was trimmed by 1 base and J by 2 bases, leaving 12 bases between them. This CDR3 has 15 residues. Germline CDR1 LGHNA, CDR2 YNFKEQ. CDR3 protein: CASSQGRTTAYEQYF. The CDR3, as DNA: TGTGCCAGCAGCCAAGGCCGGACGACAGCCTACGAGCAGTACTTC.

The V call is TRBV5-1, the J call TRBJ1-1; D perhaps matches TRBD1 (6 bases). V gave up 1 base and J gave up 1 base, with 17 bases separating them. Looked up from germline, CDR1 is SGHRS and CDR2 is YFSETQ. CDR3 length: 17 residues. The CDR3 loop is CASSLIRQGRGNTEAFF. CDR3 nucleotides: TGCGCCAGCAGCTTGATTCGGCAGGGGCGTGGGAACACTGAAGCTTTCTTT.

The chain uses TRBV10-3 and TRBJ1-2; D uncertain. V lost 2 bases, J lost 4 bases, and 11 bases lay in between. The CDR3 has 14 amino acids. CDR1 and CDR2 (germline): ENHRY, SYGVKD. The CDR3 here is CAISETLAGYGYTF. CDR3 bases: TGTGCCATCAGTGAGACCCTAGCTGGCTATGGCTACACCTTC.

The chain couples TRBV11-2 to TRBJ2-1, with 11 bases matching TRBD2. V was clipped by 3 bases and J by 6 bases; unmatched bases: 10. The CDR3 length is 17 residues. CDR1 is SGHAT and CDR2 is FQNNGV in the germline V gene. The CDR3 loop is CASSFGETSGNTNEQFF. The CDR3 DNA reads TGTGCCAGCAGCTTCGGGGAGACTAGCGGGAATACCAATGAGCAGTTCTTC.

V is TRBV27 and J is TRBJ2-5; TRBD1 is a possible D gene (6 bases). The CDR3 is made up of 15 amino acids. Germline V gives CDR1 MNHEY, CDR2 SMNVEV (reference sequence). Trimming cost V 2 bases and J 5 bases, with 15 bases left between them. The CDR3 region has the DNA TGTGCCAGCAGTTTAGGGATGGGGGCGGTGGAGACCCAGTACTTC. Translated, it gives CASSLGMGAVETQYF.

This chain joins TRBV6-2 or TRBV6-3 and TRBJ1-5, with TRBD1 as a possible D gene (6 bases). The CDR3 runs 15 residues. Germline lookup yields CDR1 MNHEY and CDR2 SVGEGT. V was clipped by 6 bases and J by 9 bases, with 21 bases between them. The DNA for the CDR3 is TGTGCCAGCAGCCCACGCCGGACAGAGGGTGGGCCCCAGCATTTT. Amino acids: CASSPRRTEGGPQHF.

This chain joins TRBV5-6 and TRBJ2-7; D might be TRBD2 (6 bases). Trimming took 3 bases from V and 6 from J, leaving 13 bases between them. CDR3 length: 13 amino acids. Per germline, CDR1 SGHDT and CDR2 YYEEEE. CDR3 sequence: CASSYLAGSEQYF. The CDR3 DNA reads as TGTGCCAGCAGCTATCTGGCGGGAAGCGAGCAGTACTTC.

This clone was detected only a few times. The chain is built from TRBV29-1 and TRBJ2-4; possibly TRBD1 for D (5 bases). The V end was cut by 4 bases, the J end by 6 bases, with 13 bases between. The CDR3 has 13 amino acids. The V gene's germline CDR1 is SQVTM and CDR2 ANQGSEA. The CDR3 DNA follows: TGCAGCGTTGTGTTTGACAGTTCAAACATTCAGTACTTC. Protein sequence: CSVVFDSSNIQYF.

The rearrangement uses TRBV18 and TRBJ2-3, with TRBD2 matching over 7 bases. This CDR3 has 16 residues. V trimming: 5 bases; J trimming: 0 bases; junction bases outside the gene matches: 8. Germline lookup yields CDR1 KGHSH and CDR2 LQKENI. CDR3 nucleotide sequence: TGTGCCAGCTCAAGTTCAACGCGGGAGAGCACAGATACGCAGTATTTT. This translates into CASSSSTRESTDTQYF.

The J gene is TRBJ2-7, the V gene TRBV9, with a possible D match to TRBD2 (5 bases). V was pared by 2 bases and J by 0 bases, with 9 bases between. This CDR3 spans 14 amino acids. Germline values: CDR1 SGDLS, CDR2 YYNGEE. This CDR3 is CASSVTSGSYEQYF. In DNA form, the CDR3 reads TGTGCCAGCAGCGTTACCAGCGGCTCCTACGAGCAGTACTTC.

This clone was observed a single time. The V gene is TRBV27, the J gene TRBJ2-1, with 11 bases aligning to TRBD2. The CDR3 extends over 16 amino acids. The V gene end was trimmed by 3 bases and the J gene end by 7 bases; junction bases not matched to a gene: 8. From germline, CDR1 is MNHEY and CDR2 SMNVEV (reference sequence). The CDR3 bases are TGTGCCAGCAGTTTTTTAGCGGGAGGGCCTATGAATGAGCAGTTCTTC. Translation: CASSFLAGGPMNEQFF.

The rearrangement links TRBV6-5 to TRBJ2-7; TRBD1 matches 9 bases. This CDR3 region has 11 residues. Germline trimming cut 10 bases from V and 5 bases from J; bases unmatched to any gene: 3. The germline CDR1 and CDR2 sequences are MNHEY and SVGAGI. The CDR3 coding sequence is TGTGCCACCAGGGACAGGGACGAGCAGTACTTC. This encodes CATRDRDEQYF.